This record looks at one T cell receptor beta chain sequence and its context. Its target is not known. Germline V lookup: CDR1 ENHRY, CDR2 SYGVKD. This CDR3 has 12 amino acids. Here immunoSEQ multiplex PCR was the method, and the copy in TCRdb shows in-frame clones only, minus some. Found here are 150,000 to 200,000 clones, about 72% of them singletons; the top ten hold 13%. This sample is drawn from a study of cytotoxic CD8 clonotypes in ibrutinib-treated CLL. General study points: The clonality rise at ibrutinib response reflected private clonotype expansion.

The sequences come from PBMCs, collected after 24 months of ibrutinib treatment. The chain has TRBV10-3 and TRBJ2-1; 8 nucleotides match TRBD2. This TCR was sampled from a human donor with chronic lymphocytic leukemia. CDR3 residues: CGTSGQLYEQFF. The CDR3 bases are TGTGGAACTAGCGGCCAACTCTATGAGCAGTTCTTC.